This TCR beta chain was sequenced for a study of shared clonotypes between healthy human individuals. About the research overall: The study drew on a couple of women and three men aged 18 to 49 as donors. CD4 naive and CD4 memory each took three plates per donor, while CD8 naive took two and CD8 memory one.

Concerning this clone itself: Its matching antigen is unknown.

Germline lookup yields CDR1 MDHEN and CDR2 SYDVKM. The CDR3 covers 15 residues. Between the trimmed V and J ends, which lost 7 bases and 5 bases, there was a span of 21 bases. General study findings and limits: Estimated clonotype richness was generally higher in naive than memory subsets.

Deep was the level at which the assay was run. Data came from immunoSEQ multiplex PCR; TCRdb stores just in-frame clones and leaves some out. The table has 950,000 to 1,100,000 clones, more than 65% seen once. The rearrangement links TRBV28 to TRBJ2-7; D perhaps matches TRBD2 (6 bases). The sequence was obtained from a young man in good health. The sequenced sample consisted of memory CD4+ T cells sorted from blood. Indicated subset: CD45RA-negative fraction. CDR3 in DNA: TGTGCCAGCAATGCCCGCCTAGGAGGGGCGGACGAGCAGTACTTC. Residues: CASNARLGGADEQYF.